The clone carrying this T cell receptor (beta chain) showed up just once. This was the immunoSEQ v3 assay. TCRdb's copy holds only in-frame clones and misses some; the assay was immunoSEQ multiplex PCR. The sample contains roughly 46,000 clones, just over 85% of which appear only once. The data are from a study of TIL therapy for anti-PD-1-resistant metastatic lung cancer. Described time point: pre-treatment sample, taken before nivolumab and TIL therapy. This CDR3 spans 16 amino acids. The V gene's germline CDR1 is GTSNPN and CDR2 SVGIG (reference sequence). The V segment lost 3 bases and the J segment 3 bases; nucleotides outside the gene matches: 14.

This clonotype was obtained from a person between 25 and 80 years old with non-small cell lung cancer. The chain uses TRBV30 and TRBJ2-7, with 7 nucleotides matching TRBD1. The sample here was blood, taken at baseline. As DNA, the CDR3 is TGTGCCTGGAGCCTTCTTAGAGGGACAGAGGGCTACGAGCAGTACTTC. This gives the protein CAWSLLRGTEGYEQYF.